These 3 T cell receptor beta chains were all obtained from the same sample, sequenced in a study of patients and donors after allogeneic stem cell transplantation. TCRdb fed the RT-PCR reads into MiXCR, producing one record per CDR3 protein. The sample holds approximately 250,000 distinct CDR3 sequences, roughly 15% seen once. The specimen was blood, either unsorted or a sorted T cell fraction (not recorded which). These receptors came from a human donor who was either an allogeneic HSCT recipient or a stem cell or donor lymphocyte infusion donor (not recorded which). It is not recorded whose cells these are; they may come from a transplant donor.

This clonotype has only a few counts. The rearrangement links TRBV6-2 or TRBV6-3 to TRBJ2-3, with 10 bases identical to TRBD2. V lost 4 bases, J lost 3 bases, and 4 bases stayed unmatched. This CDR3 spans 15 amino acids. Germline CDR1 and CDR2: MNHEY and SVGEGT. The CDR3 here is CASSSPGLATDTQYF. The CDR3 region has the DNA TGTGCCAGCAGTTCGCCGGGACTAGCGACAGATACGCAGTATTTT.

The chain is built from TRBV7-3 and TRBJ2-2, with 10 positions matching TRBD2. After removal of 5 bases from V and 4 bases from J, the junction contained 10 bases not matched to a gene. Germline V gene sequence: CDR1 SGHTA, CDR2 FQGTGA. The CDR3 is 17 amino acids. The CDR3 loop is CASSASSGLAVTGELFF. In DNA form, the CDR3 reads TGTGCCAGCAGCGCCTCCTCTGGACTAGCGGTCACCGGGGAGCTGTTTTTT.

This chain connects TRBV7-2 to TRBJ2-7, with no clear D. The germline gives CDR1 SGHTA, CDR2 FQGNSA. The V gene lost 2 bases and the J gene lost 6 bases, with 11 bases spanning the gap. The CDR3 runs 13 residues. This CDR3 is CASSLTVGGEQYF. The CDR3 coding sequence is TGTGCCAGCAGCTTAACAGTGGGCGGCGAGCAGTACTTC. Supplemented by reference TRBV7-2 and TRBJ2-7, the full variable domain reads GAGVSQSPSNKVTEKGKDVELRCDPISGHTALYWYRQSLGQGLEFLIYFQGNSAPDKSGLPSDRFSAERTGGSVSTLTIQRTQQEDSAVYLCASSLTVGGEQYFGPGTRLTVT.